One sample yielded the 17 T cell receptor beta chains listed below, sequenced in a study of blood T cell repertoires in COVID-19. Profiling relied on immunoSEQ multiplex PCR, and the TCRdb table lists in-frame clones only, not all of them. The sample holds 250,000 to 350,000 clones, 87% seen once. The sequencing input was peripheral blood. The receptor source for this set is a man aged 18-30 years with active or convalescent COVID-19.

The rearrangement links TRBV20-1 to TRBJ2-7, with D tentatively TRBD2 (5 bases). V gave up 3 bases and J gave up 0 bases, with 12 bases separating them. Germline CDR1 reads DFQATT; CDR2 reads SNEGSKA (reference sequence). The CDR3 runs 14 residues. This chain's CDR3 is CSASRAGSSYEQYF. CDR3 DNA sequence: TGCAGTGCTAGTCGCGCGGGTAGCTCCTACGAGCAGTACTTC.

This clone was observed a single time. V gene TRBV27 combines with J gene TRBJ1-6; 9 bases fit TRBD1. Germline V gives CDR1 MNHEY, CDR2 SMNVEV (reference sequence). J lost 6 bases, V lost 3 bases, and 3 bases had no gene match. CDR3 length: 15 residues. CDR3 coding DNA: TGTGCCAGCAGTTTGGGACAGGGCGGTAATTCACCCCTCCACTTT. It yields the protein CASSLGQGGNSPLHF.

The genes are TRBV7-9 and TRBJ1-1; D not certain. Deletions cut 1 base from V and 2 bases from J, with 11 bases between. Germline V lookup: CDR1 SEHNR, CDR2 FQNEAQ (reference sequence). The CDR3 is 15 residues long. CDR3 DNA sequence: TGTGCCAGCAGCTTAGGGGCCAGCTTAAACACTGAAGCTTTCTTT. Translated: CASSLGASLNTEAFF.

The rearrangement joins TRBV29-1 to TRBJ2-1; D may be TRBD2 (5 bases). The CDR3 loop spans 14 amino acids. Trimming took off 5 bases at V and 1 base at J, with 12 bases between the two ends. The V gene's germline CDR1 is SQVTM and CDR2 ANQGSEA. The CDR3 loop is CSVSGSRSYNEQFF. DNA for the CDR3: TGCAGCGTTAGCGGAAGTAGATCCTACAATGAGCAGTTCTTC.

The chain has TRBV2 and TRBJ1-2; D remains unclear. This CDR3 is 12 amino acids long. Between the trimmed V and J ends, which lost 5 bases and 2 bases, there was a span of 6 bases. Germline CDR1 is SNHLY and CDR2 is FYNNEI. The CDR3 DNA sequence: TGTGCCAGCAGTCCAGGAAACTATGGCTACACCTTC. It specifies CASSPGNYGYTF.

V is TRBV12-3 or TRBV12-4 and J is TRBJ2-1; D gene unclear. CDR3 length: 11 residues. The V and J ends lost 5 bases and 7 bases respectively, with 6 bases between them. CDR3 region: CASSAANEQFF. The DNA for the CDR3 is TGTGCCAGCAGTGCGGCGAATGAGCAGTTCTTC.

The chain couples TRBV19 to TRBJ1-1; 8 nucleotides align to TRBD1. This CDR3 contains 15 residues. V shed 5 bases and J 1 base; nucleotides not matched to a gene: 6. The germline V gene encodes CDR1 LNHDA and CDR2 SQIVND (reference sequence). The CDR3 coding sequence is TGTGCCAGTAGTCTGACAGGGGATACGAACACTGAAGCTTTCTTT. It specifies CASSLTGDTNTEAFF. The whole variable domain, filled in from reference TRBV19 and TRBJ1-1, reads DGGITQSPKYLFRKEGQNVTLSCEQNLNHDAMYWYRQDPGQGLRLIYYSQIVNDFQKGDIAEGYSVSREKKESFPLTVTSAQKNPTAFYLCASSLTGDTNTEAFFGQGTRLTVV.

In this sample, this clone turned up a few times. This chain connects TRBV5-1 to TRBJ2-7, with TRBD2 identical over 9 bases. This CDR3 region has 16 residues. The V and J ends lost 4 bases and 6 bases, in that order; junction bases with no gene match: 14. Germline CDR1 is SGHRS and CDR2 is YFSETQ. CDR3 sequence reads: CASSPGWLAGSGEQYF. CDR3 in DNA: TGCGCCAGCAGCCCCGGCTGGCTAGCGGGGTCGGGCGAGCAGTACTTC.

The CDR3 nucleotides are TGCGCCAGCAGCCCAAGGACGTTTAGCGGGAAGGATACGCAGTATTTT. Translation gives CASSPRTFSGKDTQYF. The V gene is TRBV5-1, the J gene TRBJ2-3; TRBD2 matches 8 bases. V dropped 4 bases and J dropped 6; count of bases not matched to a gene: 13. Germline V gene data show CDR1 as SGHRS and CDR2 as YFSETQ. This CDR3 is 16 amino acids long.

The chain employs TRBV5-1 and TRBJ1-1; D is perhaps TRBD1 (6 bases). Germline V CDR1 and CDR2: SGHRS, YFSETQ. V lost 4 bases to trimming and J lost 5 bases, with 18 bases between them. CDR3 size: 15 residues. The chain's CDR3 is CASSPETGGLTEAFF. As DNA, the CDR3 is TGCGCCAGCAGCCCAGAGACAGGCGGACTTACTGAAGCTTTCTTT.

CDR3 DNA sequence: TGTGCCAGCAGTGAAACGGGTCCAAACACTGAAGCTTTCTTT. Residues: CASSETGPNTEAFF. The genes are TRBV2 and TRBJ1-1; D remains unclear. The CDR3 spans 14 residues. V was shortened by 2 bases and J by 2 bases, with 9 bases between the two germline ends. Germline V CDR1 and CDR2: SNHLY, FYNNEI.

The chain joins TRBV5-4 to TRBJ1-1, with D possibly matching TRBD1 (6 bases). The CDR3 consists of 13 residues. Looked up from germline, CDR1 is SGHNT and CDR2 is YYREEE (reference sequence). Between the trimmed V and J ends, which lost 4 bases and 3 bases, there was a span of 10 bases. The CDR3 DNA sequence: TGTGCCAGCAGCAGCAGGGGTTACACTGAAGCTTTCTTT. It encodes CASSSRGYTEAFF.

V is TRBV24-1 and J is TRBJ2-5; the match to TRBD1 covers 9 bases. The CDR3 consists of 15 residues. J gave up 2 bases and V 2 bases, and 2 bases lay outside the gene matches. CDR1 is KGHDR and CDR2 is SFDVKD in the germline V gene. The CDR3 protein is CATSDWGQGQETQYF. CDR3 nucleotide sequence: TGTGCCACCAGTGATTGGGGACAGGGTCAAGAGACCCAGTACTTC.

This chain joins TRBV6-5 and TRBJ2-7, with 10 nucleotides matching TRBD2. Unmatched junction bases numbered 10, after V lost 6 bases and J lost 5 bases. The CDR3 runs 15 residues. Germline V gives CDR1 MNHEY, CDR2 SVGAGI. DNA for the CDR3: TGTGCCAGCAGAGCCGTAGCGGGAGGCCTCCACGAGCAGTACTTC. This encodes CASRAVAGGLHEQYF.

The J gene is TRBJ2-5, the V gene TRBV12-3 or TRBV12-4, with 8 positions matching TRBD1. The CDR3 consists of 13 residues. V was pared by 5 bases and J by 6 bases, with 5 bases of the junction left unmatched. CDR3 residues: CASSPGGAKTQYF. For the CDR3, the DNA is TGTGCCAGCAGTCCAGGGGGCGCGAAGACCCAGTACTTC.

The DNA of the CDR3 is TGTGCCAGCAGCCCGCCGGGACAGTTGAACACTGAAGCTTTCTTT. Translation gives CASSPPGQLNTEAFF. The rearrangement joins TRBV14 to TRBJ1-1, with TRBD1 identical over 7 bases. CDR1 SGHDN and CDR2 FVKESK come from the germline V gene. There are 15 residues in the CDR3. Unmatched junction bases numbered 5, after V lost 4 bases and J lost 0 bases.

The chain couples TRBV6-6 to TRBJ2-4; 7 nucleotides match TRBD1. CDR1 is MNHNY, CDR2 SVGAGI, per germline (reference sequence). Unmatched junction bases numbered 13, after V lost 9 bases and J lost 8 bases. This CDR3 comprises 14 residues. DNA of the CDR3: TGTGCCAGTTCTCTTTGGCAGGGGGTGGACATTCAGTACTTC. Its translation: CASSLWQGVDIQYF.